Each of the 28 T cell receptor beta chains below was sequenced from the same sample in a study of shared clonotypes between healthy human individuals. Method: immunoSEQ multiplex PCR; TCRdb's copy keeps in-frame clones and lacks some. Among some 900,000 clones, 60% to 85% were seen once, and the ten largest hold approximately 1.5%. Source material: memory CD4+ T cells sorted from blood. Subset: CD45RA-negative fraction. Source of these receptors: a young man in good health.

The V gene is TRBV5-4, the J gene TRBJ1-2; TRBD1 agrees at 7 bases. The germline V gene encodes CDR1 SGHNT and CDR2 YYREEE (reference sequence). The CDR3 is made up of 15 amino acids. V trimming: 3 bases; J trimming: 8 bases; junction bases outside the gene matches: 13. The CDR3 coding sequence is TGTGCCAGCAGCTCCAGGGACAGAGAAAGCAGGGGCTACACCTTC. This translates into CASSSRDRESRGYTF.

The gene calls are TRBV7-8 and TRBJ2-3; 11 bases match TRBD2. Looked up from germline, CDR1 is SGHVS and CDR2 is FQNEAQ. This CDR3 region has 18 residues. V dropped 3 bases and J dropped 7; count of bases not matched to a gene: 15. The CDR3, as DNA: TGTGCCAGCAGCTTTCCCGGGTTGGGGCTAGCGGGGGGACATACGCAGTATTTT. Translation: CASSFPGLGLAGGHTQYF.

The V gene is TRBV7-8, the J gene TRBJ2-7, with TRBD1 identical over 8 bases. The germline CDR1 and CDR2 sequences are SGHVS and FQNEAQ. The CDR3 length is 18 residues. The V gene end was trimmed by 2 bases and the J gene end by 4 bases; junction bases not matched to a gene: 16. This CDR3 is CASSLTRGRQGAFYEQYF. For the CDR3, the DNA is TGTGCCAGCAGCTTAACCCGCGGGCGGCAGGGGGCTTTTTACGAGCAGTACTTC.

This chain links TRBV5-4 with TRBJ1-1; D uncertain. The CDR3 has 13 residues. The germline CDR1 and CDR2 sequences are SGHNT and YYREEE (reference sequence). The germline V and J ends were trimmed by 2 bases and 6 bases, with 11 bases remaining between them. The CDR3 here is CASSFGSNAEAFF. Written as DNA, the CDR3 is TGTGCCAGCAGCTTCGGAAGCAACGCTGAAGCTTTCTTT.

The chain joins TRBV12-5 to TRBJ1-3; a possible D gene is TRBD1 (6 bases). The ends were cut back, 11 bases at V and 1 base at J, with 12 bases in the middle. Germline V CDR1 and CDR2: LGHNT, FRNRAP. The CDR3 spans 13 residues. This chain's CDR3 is CAARTVSGNTIYF. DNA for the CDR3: TGTGCTGCGCGGACAGTTTCTGGAAACACCATATATTTT.

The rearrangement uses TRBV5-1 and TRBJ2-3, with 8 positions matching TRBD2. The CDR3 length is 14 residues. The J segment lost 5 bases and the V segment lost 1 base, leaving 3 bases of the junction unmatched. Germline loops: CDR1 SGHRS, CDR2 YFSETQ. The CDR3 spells CASSLILAGDTQYF. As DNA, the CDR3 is TGCGCCAGCAGCTTGATCCTAGCGGGAGATACGCAGTATTTT.

CDR3 protein: CASSQDREKYF. CDR3 sequence (DNA): TGTGCCAGCAGCCAAGACAGGGAGAAGTACTTC. The chain is built from TRBV7-8 and TRBJ2-5; 7 bases map to TRBD1. The junction had 6 bases not matched to a gene; V was cut back by 5 bases and J by 12 bases. This CDR3 has 11 amino acids. Looked up from germline, CDR1 is SGHVS and CDR2 is FQNEAQ.

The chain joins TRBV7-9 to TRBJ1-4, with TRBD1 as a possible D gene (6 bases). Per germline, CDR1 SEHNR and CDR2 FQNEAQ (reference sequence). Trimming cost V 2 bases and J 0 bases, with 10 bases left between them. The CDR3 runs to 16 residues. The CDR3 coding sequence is TGTGCCAGCAGCTTACAGGGGCTTACAACTAATGAAAAACTGTTTTTT. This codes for CASSLQGLTTNEKLFF. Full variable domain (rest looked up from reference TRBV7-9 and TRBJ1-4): DTGVSQNPRHKITKRGQNVTFRCDPISEHNRLYWYRQTLGQGPEFLTYFQNEAQLEKSRLLSDRFSAERPKGSFSTLEIQRTEQGDSAMYLCASSLQGLTTNEKLFFGSGTQLSVL.

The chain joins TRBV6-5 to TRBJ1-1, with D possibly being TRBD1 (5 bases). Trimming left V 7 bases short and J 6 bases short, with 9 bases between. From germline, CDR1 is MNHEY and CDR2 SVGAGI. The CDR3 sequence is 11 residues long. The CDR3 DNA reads TGTGCCAGCACCACGGGGGCTGAAGCTTTCTTT. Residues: CASTTGAEAFF.

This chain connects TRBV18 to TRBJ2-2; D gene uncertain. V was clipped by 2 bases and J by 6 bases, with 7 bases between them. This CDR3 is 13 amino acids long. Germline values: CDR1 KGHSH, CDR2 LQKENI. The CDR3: CASSPSPAGELFF. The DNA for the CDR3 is TGTGCCAGCTCACCATCCCCCGCCGGGGAGCTGTTTTTT.

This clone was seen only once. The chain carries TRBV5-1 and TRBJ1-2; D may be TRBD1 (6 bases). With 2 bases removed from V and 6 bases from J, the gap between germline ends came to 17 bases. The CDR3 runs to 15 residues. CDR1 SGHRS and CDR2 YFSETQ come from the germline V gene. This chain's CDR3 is CASSFIGDNVNGYTF. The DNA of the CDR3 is TGCGCCAGCAGCTTCATTGGGGACAATGTGAATGGCTACACCTTC.

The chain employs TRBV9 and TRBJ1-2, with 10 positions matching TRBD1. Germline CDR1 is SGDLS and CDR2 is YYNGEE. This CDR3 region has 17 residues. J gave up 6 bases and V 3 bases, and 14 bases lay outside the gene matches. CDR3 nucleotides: TGTGCCAGCAGCGCACTCGGTTTCAGACAGGGGGCTAATGGCTACACCTTC. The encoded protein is CASSALGFRQGANGYTF.

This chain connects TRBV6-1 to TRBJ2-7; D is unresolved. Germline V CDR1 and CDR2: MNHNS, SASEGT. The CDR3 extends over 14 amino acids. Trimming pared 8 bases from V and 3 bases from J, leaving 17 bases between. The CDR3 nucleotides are TGTGCCAGCCTTTCGCCAGGTAGTTTCTACGAGCAGTACTTC. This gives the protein CASLSPGSFYEQYF.

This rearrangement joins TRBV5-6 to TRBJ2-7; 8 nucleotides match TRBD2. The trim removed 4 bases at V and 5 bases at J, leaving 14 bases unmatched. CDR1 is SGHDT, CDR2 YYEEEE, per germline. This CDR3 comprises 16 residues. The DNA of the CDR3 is TGTGCCAGCAGCCGTAGCGGGAACCCTTTTTTCGACGAGCAGTACTTC. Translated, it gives CASSRSGNPFFDEQYF. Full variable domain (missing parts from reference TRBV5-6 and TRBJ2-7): DAGVTQSPTHLIKTRGQQVTLRCSPKSGHDTVSWYQQALGQGPQFIFQYYEEEERQRGNFPDRFSGHQFPNYSSELNVNALLLGDSALYLCASSRSGNPFFDEQYFGPGTRLTVT.

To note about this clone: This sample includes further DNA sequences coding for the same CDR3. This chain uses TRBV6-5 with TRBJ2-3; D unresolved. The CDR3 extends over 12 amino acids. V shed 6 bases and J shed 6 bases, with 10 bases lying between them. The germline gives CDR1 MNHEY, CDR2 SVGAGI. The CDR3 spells CASSPTGDTQYF. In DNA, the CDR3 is TGTGCCAGCAGCCCGACTGGGGATACGCAGTATTTT.

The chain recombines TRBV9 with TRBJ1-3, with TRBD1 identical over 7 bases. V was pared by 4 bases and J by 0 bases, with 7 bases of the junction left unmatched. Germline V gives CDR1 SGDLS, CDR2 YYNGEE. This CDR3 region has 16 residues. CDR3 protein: CASSFEGASSGNTIYF. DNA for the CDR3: TGTGCCAGCAGCTTCGAGGGGGCTAGCTCTGGAAACACCATATATTTT.

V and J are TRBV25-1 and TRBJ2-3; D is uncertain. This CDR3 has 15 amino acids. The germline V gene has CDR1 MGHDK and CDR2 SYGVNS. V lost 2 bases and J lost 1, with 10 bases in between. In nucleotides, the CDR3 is TGTGCCAGCAGTGAAGGCCAGGTTGGCACAGATACGCAGTATTTT. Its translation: CASSEGQVGTDTQYF.

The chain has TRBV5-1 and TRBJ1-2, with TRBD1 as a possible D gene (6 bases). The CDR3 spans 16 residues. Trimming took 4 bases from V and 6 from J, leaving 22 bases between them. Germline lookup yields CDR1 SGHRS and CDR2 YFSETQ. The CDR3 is CASSPDRGRGSDGYTF. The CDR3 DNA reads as TGCGCCAGCAGCCCGGACAGAGGGCGAGGGTCGGATGGCTACACCTTC.

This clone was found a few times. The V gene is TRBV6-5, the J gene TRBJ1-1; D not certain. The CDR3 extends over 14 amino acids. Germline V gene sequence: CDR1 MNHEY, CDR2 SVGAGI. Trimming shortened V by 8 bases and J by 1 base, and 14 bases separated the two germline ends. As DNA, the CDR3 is TGTGCCAGCTGCAGGAGCTTGAGGAACACTGAAGCTTTCTTT. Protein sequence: CASCRSLRNTEAFF.

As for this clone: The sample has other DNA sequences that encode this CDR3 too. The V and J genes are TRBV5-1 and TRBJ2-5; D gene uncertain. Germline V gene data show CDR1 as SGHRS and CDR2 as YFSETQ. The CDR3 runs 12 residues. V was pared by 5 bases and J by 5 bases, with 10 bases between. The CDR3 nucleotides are TGCGCCAGCAGTCTAGACCGGGAGACCCAGTACTTC. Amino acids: CASSLDRETQYF.

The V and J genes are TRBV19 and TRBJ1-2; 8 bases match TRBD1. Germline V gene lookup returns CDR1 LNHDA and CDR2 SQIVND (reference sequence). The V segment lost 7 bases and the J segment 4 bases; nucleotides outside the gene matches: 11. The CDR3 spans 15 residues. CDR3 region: CASTPTGVVGYGYTF. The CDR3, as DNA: TGTGCCAGTACCCCGACAGGGGTGGTGGGCTATGGCTACACCTTC.

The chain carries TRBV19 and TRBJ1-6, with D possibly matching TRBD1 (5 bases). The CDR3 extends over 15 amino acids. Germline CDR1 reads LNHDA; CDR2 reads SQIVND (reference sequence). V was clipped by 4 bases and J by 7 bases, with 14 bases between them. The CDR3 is CASSTTGTGNSPLHF. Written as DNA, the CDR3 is TGTGCCAGTAGTACCACCGGGACGGGGAATTCACCCCTCCACTTT.

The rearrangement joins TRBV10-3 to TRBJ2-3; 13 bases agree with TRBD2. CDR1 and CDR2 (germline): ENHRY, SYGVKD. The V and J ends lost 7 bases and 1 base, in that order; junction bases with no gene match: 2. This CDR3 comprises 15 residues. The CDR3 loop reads CAITGTSGGTDTQYF. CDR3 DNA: TGTGCCATCACCGGGACTAGCGGGGGCACAGATACGCAGTATTTT.

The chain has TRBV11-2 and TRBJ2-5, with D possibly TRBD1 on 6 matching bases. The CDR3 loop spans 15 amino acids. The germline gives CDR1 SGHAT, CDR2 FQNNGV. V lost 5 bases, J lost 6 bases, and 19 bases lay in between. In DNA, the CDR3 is TGTGCCAGCAGCCGCACCGGGACACTAGTACAGACCCAGTACTTC. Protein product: CASSRTGTLVQTQYF.

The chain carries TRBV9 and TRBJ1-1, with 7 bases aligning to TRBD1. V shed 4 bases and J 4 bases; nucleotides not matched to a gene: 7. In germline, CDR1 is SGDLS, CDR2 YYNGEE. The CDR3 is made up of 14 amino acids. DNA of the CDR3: TGTGCCAGCAGCTCGACAGGGATAGGCACTGAAGCTTTCTTT. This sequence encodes CASSSTGIGTEAFF. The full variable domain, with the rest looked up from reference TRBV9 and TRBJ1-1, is DSGVTQTPKHLITATGQRVTLRCSPRSGDLSVYWYQQSLDQGLQFLIQYYNGEERAKGNILERFSAQQFPDLHSELNLSSLELGDSALYFCASSSTGIGTEAFFGQGTRLTVV.

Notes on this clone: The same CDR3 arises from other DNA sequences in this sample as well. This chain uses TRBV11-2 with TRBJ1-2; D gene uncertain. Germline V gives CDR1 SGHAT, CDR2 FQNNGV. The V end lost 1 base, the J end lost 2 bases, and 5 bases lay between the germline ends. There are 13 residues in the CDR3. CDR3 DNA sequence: TGTGCCAGCAGCTTAGGGACCAACTATGGCTACACCTTC. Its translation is CASSLGTNYGYTF.

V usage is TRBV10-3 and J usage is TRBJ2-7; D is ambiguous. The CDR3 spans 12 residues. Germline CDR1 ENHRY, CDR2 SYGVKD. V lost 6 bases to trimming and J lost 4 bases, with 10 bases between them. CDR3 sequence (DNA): TGTGCCATCAGCCGAGACGGGTACGAGCAGTACTTC. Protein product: CAISRDGYEQYF.

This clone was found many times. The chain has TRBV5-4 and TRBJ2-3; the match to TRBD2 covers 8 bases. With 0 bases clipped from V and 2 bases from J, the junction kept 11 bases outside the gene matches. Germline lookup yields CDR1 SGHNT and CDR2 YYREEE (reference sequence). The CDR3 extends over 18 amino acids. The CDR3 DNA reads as TGTGCCAGCAGCTTGGTTCCCGGACGCGGGGGGACCACAGATACGCAGTATTTT. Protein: CASSLVPGRGGTTDTQYF. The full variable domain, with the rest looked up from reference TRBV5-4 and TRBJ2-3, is ETGVTQSPTHLIKTRGQQVTLRCSSQSGHNTVSWYQQALGQGPQFIFQYYREEENGRGNFPPRFSGLQFPNYSSELNVNALELDDSALYLCASSLVPGRGGTTDTQYFGPGTRLTVL.